This is a list of T cell receptor beta chains from one sample in a study of T-cell memory formation after mild COVID-19. TCRdb fed the 5' RACE reads into MiXCR, producing one record per CDR3 protein. This table holds 450,000 or so distinct CDR3 sequences, about 20% found once. Source material: PBMCs or a T cell subset sorted from them (not recorded which). The receptors stem from an adult woman who had mild COVID-19 (a few samples of this study predate the infection). Cell type and time point are not known. Both conserved end residues are part of each CDR3. D genes are given only for firm matches. Size is omitted from some rows. Given values are once, few, many or a class for expanded clones.

D gene	clone size	V gene	J gene	CDR3 protein	CDR3 DNA
TRBD1	few	TRBV6-2/TRBV6-3	TRBJ1-1	CASSWGDREDTEAFF	TGTGCCAGCAGTTGGGGGGACAGGGAGGACACTGAAGCTTTCTTT
NA	few	TRBV12-3/TRBV12-4	TRBJ1-1	CASRGENTEAFF	TGTGCCAGCCGCGGGGAGAACACTGAAGCTTTCTTT
TRBD2	few	TRBV20-1	TRBJ2-1	CSARETSGSNNEQFF	TGCAGTGCTAGGGAGACTAGCGGGAGTAACAATGAGCAGTTCTTC
TRBD1	NA	TRBV20-1	TRBJ2-7	CSARDPGQDWYEQYF	TGCAGTGCTAGAGACCCCGGACAGGACTGGTACGAGCAGTACTTC
TRBD2	NA	TRBV24-1	TRBJ2-3	CATSGTSGSTDTQYF	TGTGCCACCAGTGGGACTAGCGGAAGCACAGATACGCAGTATTTT
TRBD1	few	TRBV2	TRBJ2-1	CASSGTGWGIYNEQFF	TGTGCCAGCAGTGGGACAGGGTGGGGGATATACAATGAGCAGTTCTTC
NA	NA	TRBV7-9	TRBJ2-1	CASSLGDAYNEQFF	TGTGCCAGCAGCTTAGGGGATGCGTACAATGAGCAGTTCTTC
TRBD2	NA	TRBV15	TRBJ2-5	CATSRVKAGVGQETQYF	TGTGCCACCAGCAGAGTAAAAGCGGGAGTAGGCCAAGAGACCCAGTACTTC
TRBD2	NA	TRBV27	TRBJ2-3	CASSWREGTDTQYF	TGTGCCAGCAGTTGGCGGGAGGGCACAGATACGCAGTATTTT
NA	NA	TRBV12-3/TRBV12-4	TRBJ2-2	CASRTTENTGELFF	TGTGCCAGCAGGACGACAGAGAACACCGGGGAGCTGTTTTTT
TRBD1	NA	TRBV5-1	TRBJ2-7	CASSPWGQFTEQYF	TGCGCCAGCAGCCCGTGGGGACAGTTTACCGAGCAGTACTTC
NA	few	TRBV7-9	TRBJ2-7	CASSLGVSEQYF	TGTGCCAGCAGCTTAGGGGTCTCCGAGCAGTACTTC
TRBD2	few	TRBV11-2	TRBJ2-1	CASSLAAAGVSSYNEQFF	TGTGCCAGCAGCTTAGCTGCAGCGGGGGTCAGCTCCTACAATGAGCAGTTCTTC
NA	NA	TRBV12-3/TRBV12-4	TRBJ2-1	CASSSTGISNEQFF	TGTGCCAGCAGTTCAACCGGGATTTCCAATGAGCAGTTCTTC
NA	NA	TRBV11-2	TRBJ1-2	CASTVRTARYRGYTF	TGTGCCAGCACCGTCAGGACAGCCCGTTACCGTGGCTACACCTTC
TRBD1	NA	TRBV2	TRBJ2-5	CASSGQGAMGETQYF	TGTGCCAGCAGTGGACAGGGGGCGATGGGTGAGACCCAGTACTTC
NA	NA	TRBV19	TRBJ1-5	CASSTGALSNQPQHF	TGTGCCAGTAGTACCGGGGCCCTTAGCAATCAGCCCCAGCATTTT
NA	NA	TRBV15	TRBJ1-2	CATSRGGQVPYGYTF	TGTGCCACCAGCAGAGGCGGGCAGGTACCCTATGGCTACACCTTC
NA	NA	TRBV5-6	TRBJ1-1	CASSLWSGFNTEAFF	TGTGCCAGCAGCCTATGGAGCGGATTTAACACTGAAGCTTTCTTT
TRBD1	few	TRBV24-1	TRBJ1-1	CATSDNRRTGSEAFF	TGTGCCACCAGTGATAACCGTCGGACAGGATCTGAAGCTTTCTTT
NA	NA	TRBV27	TRBJ1-5	CASSFKADYSNQPQHF	TGTGCCAGCAGTTTTAAGGCCGATTATAGCAATCAGCCCCAGCATTTT
TRBD1	few	TRBV6-2/TRBV6-3	TRBJ1-5	CASSYGTGVNQPQHF	TGTGCCAGCAGTTACGGGACAGGGGTCAATCAGCCCCAGCATTTT
NA	NA	TRBV7-7	TRBJ2-5	CASSLGFRELEETQYF	TGTGCCAGCAGCTTAGGGTTTCGCGAGCTAGAGGAGACCCAGTACTTC
NA	NA	TRBV7-3	TRBJ1-1	CASSAGQGEAFF	TGTGCCAGCAGTGCGGGCCAAGGTGAAGCTTTCTTT